These 21 T cell receptor beta chains originate from one sample sequenced in a study of CD8 T cells in Susac syndrome. With random hexamers, 0.5 to 1 ug RNA was reverse transcribed. TCRdb processed the immunoSEQ multiplex PCR reads anew with MiXCR; each CDR3 protein has one entry. The repertoire holds 330,000 or so distinct CDR3 sequences, with about 89% as singletons. Sequenced sample: CD8+ T cells from PBMCs. Receptors originate from a human donor with multiple sclerosis.

The J gene is TRBJ2-7, the V gene TRBV7-9; D is possibly TRBD1 or TRBD2 (5 bases each). This CDR3 is 14 amino acids long. Trimming took 1 base from V and 2 from J, leaving 9 bases between them. Germline CDR1 and CDR2: SEHNR and FQNEAQ (reference sequence). The CDR3 here is CASSLEMGAYEQYF. The CDR3 DNA sequence: TGTGCCAGCAGCTTAGAGATGGGGGCCTACGAGCAGTACTTC.

This sequence joins TRBV27 and TRBJ2-7; tentative D call: TRBD2 (6 bases). CDR3 length: 12 residues. Trimming shortened V by 11 bases and J by 3 bases, and 14 bases separated the two germline ends. The germline V gene has CDR1 MNHEY and CDR2 SMNVEV (reference sequence). This CDR3 is CASRRGNYEQYF. Written as DNA, the CDR3 is TGTGCCTCTCGACGGGGGAACTACGAGCAGTACTTC.

V gene TRBV27 combines with J gene TRBJ1-5, with D possibly being TRBD1 (6 bases). The germline CDR1 and CDR2 sequences are MNHEY and SMNVEV (reference sequence). Trimming left V 2 bases short and J 7 bases short, with 15 bases between. CDR3 size: 15 residues. The CDR3 DNA sequence: TGTGCCAGCAGTTTAGGGGTCGGGGGGCACCAGCCCCAGCATTTT. It encodes CASSLGVGGHQPQHF.

The J gene is TRBJ1-1, the V gene TRBV5-1; no reliable D call. The CDR3 has 13 amino acids. V dropped 2 bases and J dropped 6 bases, with 11 bases sitting between them. CDR1 is SGHRS and CDR2 is YFSETQ in the germline V gene. The CDR3 region is CASSFAGEAEAFF. Here the CDR3 DNA reads TGCGCCAGCAGCTTTGCCGGAGAGGCTGAAGCTTTCTTT.

This clonotype was recorded only once. This chain connects TRBV12-3 or TRBV12-4 to TRBJ2-7; 8 bases match TRBD1. The trim removed 7 bases at V and 3 bases at J, leaving 5 bases unmatched. The CDR3 spans 13 residues. DNA for the CDR3: TGTGCCAGCATCGAACAGGGGGTCTACGAGCAGTACTTC. Encoded protein: CASIEQGVYEQYF.

This clonotype was detected a few times. The V call is TRBV7-9, the J call TRBJ2-1, with D perhaps matching TRBD1 or TRBD2 (6 bases each). CDR1 and CDR2 (germline): SEHNR, FQNEAQ (reference sequence). The CDR3 is made up of 12 amino acids. The ends were cut back, 6 bases at V and 5 bases at J, with 8 bases in the middle. The CDR3 nucleotides are TGTGCCAGCAGGGGGGGCGACAATGAGCAGTTCTTC. This codes for CASRGGDNEQFF.

The chain couples TRBV7-2 to TRBJ2-5; TRBD1 might be the D (5 bases). From germline, CDR1 is SGHTA and CDR2 FQGNSA. V lost 1 base, J lost 5 bases, and 11 bases lay in between. The CDR3 extends over 14 amino acids. CDR3 nucleotides: TGTGCCAGCAGCTTAGAACAGGTTTGGGAGACCCAGTACTTC. Its translation: CASSLEQVWETQYF. The full variable domain, completed using reference TRBV7-2 and TRBJ2-5, is GAGVSQSPSNKVTEKGKDVELRCDPISGHTALYWYRQSLGQGLEFLIYFQGNSAPDKSGLPSDRFSAERTGGSVSTLTIQRTQQEDSAVYLCASSLEQVWETQYFGPGTRLLVL.

This clonotype was seen a single time. The chain has TRBV21-1 and TRBJ2-5; the table's D call, TRBD2, has no DNA check behind it. TRBV21-1 constitutes a pseudogene. This CDR3 region has 14 residues. The CDR3, as DNA: TGTGCCAGCAGCAAATCGGAGGGATCGGAGACCCAGTACTTC. It codes for CASSKSEGSETQYF.

This rearrangement joins TRBV6-2 or TRBV6-3 to TRBJ2-2; 7 nucleotides match TRBD2. Germline CDR1 and CDR2: MNHEY and SVGEGT. The CDR3 has 18 amino acids. After removal of 6 bases from V and 6 bases from J, the junction contained 19 bases not matched to a gene. As DNA, the CDR3 is TGTGCCAGCAGCCCCAGGAGGGCGGGAGTGGCGGCGGCCGGGGAGCTGTTTTTT. It yields the protein CASSPRRAGVAAAGELFF.

This clonotype was counted between two and nine times. CDR3 sequence (DNA): TGTGCCAGCAGGCCGGGACAGGGGAACACCGGGGAGCTGTTTTTT. Translated: CASRPGQGNTGELFF. The V gene is TRBV3-1, the J gene TRBJ2-2; TRBD1 agrees at 9 bases. V dropped 6 bases and J dropped 1; count of bases not matched to a gene: 3. The CDR3 has 15 residues. Germline V gene sequence: CDR1 LGHDT, CDR2 YNNKEL (reference sequence).

V usage is TRBV23-1 and J usage is TRBJ1-5; D call uncertain. TRBV23-1 is reported as an ORF; its role is uncertain. This CDR3 spans 15 amino acids. Trimming shortened V by 10 bases and J by 2 bases, and 18 bases separated the two germline ends. The CDR3 sequence is CAITFRERGNQPQHF. CDR3 in DNA: TGCGCCATTACCTTCCGGGAAAGGGGCAATCAGCCCCAGCATTTT.

V usage is TRBV7-6 and J usage is TRBJ1-2; D possibly corresponds to TRBD1 (5 bases). CDR1 is SGHVS and CDR2 is FNYEAQ in the germline V gene. This CDR3 has 14 residues. The ends were cut back, 1 base at V and 3 bases at J, with 9 bases in the middle. The CDR3 spells CASSLGVGDYGYTF. In DNA, the CDR3 is TGTGCCAGCAGCTTAGGCGTAGGGGACTATGGCTACACCTTC. Based on the CDR3 plus reference TRBV7-6 and TRBJ1-2, the full variable domain is GAGVSQSPRYKVTKRGQDVALRCDPISGHVSLYWYRQALGQGPEFLTYFNYEAQQDKSGLPNDRFSAERPEGSISTLTIQRTEQRDSAMYRCASSLGVGDYGYTFGSGTRLTVV.

This chain uses TRBV4-1 with TRBJ2-3; TRBD2 matches at 11 bases. Germline V CDR1 and CDR2: MGHRA, YSYEKL. V was clipped by 4 bases and J by 5 bases; unmatched bases: 11. The CDR3 sequence is 17 residues long. The CDR3 bases are TGCGCCAGCAGCCTACCGACTAGCGGGGTGGGTCTAGATACGCAGTATTTT. It yields the protein CASSLPTSGVGLDTQYF.

The gene calls are TRBV4-2 and TRBJ2-3, with 7 bases that match TRBD2. After removal of 5 bases from V and 1 base from J, the junction contained 6 bases not matched to a gene. CDR1 is LGHNA, CDR2 YNFKEQ, per germline. CDR3 length: 15 residues. The CDR3 DNA reads as TGTGCCAGCAGCAGCGAGCGGGGACGCACAGATACGCAGTATTTT. It translates to CASSSERGRTDTQYF.

CDR3 DNA: TGCAGTGCTAGGGATACAGGGACGGGGGAGCAGTACTTC. Translating gives CSARDTGTGEQYF. The rearrangement links TRBV20-1 to TRBJ2-7; tentatively, D is TRBD1 (6 bases). Between the trimmed V and J ends, which lost 3 bases and 7 bases, there was a span of 16 bases. Germline V gives CDR1 DFQATT, CDR2 SNEGSKA (reference sequence). This CDR3 has 13 amino acids.

This rearrangement joins TRBV30 to TRBJ2-3, with 9 positions matching TRBD2. With V trimmed by 1 base and J by 6 bases, 17 bases remained unmatched. CDR1 and CDR2 from the germline V gene are GTSNPN and SVGIG (reference sequence). The CDR3 length is 18 residues. CDR3 coding DNA: TGTGCCTGGAGTGGGATAGCGGGAGCCCCCTCCTTGGAGGATACGCAGTATTTT. Translating it yields CAWSGIAGAPSLEDTQYF. The complete variable domain, with remaining parts taken from reference TRBV30 and TRBJ2-3, reads SQTIHQWPATLVQPVGSPLSLECTVEGTSNPNLYWYRQAAGRGLQLLFYSVGIGQISSEVPQNLSASRPQDRQFILSSKKLLLSDSGFYLCAWSGIAGAPSLEDTQYFGPGTRLTVL.

The V call is TRBV29-1, the J call TRBJ2-5; 11 positions agree with TRBD2. After removal of 4 bases from V and 3 bases from J, the junction contained 4 bases not matched to a gene. Germline CDR1 and CDR2: SQVTM and ANQGSEA. The CDR3 has 14 amino acids. This chain's CDR3 is CSVAGTSGEETQYF. CDR3 nucleotide sequence: TGCAGCGTTGCAGGGACTAGCGGAGAAGAGACCCAGTACTTC.

The J gene is TRBJ2-5, the V gene TRBV10-3; D unresolved. The CDR3 is 16 residues long. CDR1 is ENHRY, CDR2 SYGVKD, per germline. Trimming left V 2 bases short and J 2 bases short, with 15 bases between. The DNA of the CDR3 is TGTGCCATCAGTGAGGGGGTGGGCACGGTACAAGAGACCCAGTACTTC. Translating gives CAISEGVGTVQETQYF.

The V gene is TRBV20-1, the J gene TRBJ2-2; D remains ambiguous. Germline values: CDR1 DFQATT, CDR2 SNEGSKA (reference sequence). V was cut by 0 bases and J by 0 bases, with 8 bases left in between. The CDR3 loop spans 15 amino acids. The CDR3, as DNA: TGCAGTGCTAGAGACAGAGCAACGAACACCGGGGAGCTGTTTTTT. As protein: CSARDRATNTGELFF.

V is TRBV20-1 and J is TRBJ2-7; D ambiguous. CDR1 and CDR2 (germline): DFQATT, SNEGSKA (reference sequence). The CDR3 totals 13 residues. V was pared by 3 bases and J by 0 bases, with 9 bases between. The CDR3 DNA reads TGCAGTGCTAGTGTAACGAACTCCTACGAGCAGTACTTC. Its translation is CSASVTNSYEQYF.

V and J are TRBV6-5 and TRBJ2-1; D remains ambiguous. Trimming shortened V by 0 bases and J by 8 bases, and 17 bases separated the two germline ends. Germline CDR1 reads MNHEY; CDR2 reads SVGAGI. The CDR3 has 16 amino acids. The CDR3 loop is CASSYSVQWAVDEQFF. The DNA of the CDR3 is TGTGCCAGCAGTTACTCCGTCCAGTGGGCAGTTGATGAGCAGTTCTTC.